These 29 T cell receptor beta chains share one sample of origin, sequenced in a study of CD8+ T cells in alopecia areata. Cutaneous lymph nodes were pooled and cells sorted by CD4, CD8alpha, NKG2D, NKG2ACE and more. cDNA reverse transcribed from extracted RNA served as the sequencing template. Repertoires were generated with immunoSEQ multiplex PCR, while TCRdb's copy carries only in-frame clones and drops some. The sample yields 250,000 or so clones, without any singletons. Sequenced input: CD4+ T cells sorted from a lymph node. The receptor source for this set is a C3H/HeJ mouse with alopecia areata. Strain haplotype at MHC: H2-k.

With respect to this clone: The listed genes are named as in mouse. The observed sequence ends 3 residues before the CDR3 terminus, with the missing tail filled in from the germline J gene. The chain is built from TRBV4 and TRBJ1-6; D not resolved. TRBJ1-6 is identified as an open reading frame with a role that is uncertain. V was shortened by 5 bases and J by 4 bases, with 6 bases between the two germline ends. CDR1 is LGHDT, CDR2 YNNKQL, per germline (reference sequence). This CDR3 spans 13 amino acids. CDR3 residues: CASSRQYNSPLYF. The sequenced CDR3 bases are TGTGCCAGCAGCAGACAATATAATTCGCCC.

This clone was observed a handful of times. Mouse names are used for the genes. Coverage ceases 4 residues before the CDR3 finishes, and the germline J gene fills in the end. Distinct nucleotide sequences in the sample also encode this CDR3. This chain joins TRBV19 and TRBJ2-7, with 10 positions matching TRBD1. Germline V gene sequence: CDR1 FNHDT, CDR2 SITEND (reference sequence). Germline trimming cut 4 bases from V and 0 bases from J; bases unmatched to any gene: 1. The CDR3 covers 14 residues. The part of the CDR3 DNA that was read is TGTGCCAGCAGTCGGACAGGGGGCTCCTAT. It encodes CASSRTGGSY. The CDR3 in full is CASSRTGGSYEQYF.

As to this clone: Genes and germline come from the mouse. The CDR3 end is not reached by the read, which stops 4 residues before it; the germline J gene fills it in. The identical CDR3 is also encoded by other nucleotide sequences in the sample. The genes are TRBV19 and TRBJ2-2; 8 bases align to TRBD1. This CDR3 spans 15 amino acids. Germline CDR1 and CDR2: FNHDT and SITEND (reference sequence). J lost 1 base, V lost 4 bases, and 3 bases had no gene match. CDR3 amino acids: CASSRDRLNTGQLYF. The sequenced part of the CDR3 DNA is TGTGCCAGCAGTCGGGACAGGCTAAACACCGGG. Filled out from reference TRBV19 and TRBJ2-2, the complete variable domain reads GGIITQTPKFLIGQEGQKLTLKCQQNFNHDTMYWYRQDSGKGLRLIYYSITENDLQKGDLSEGYDASREKKSSFSLTVTSAQKNEMAVFLCASSRDRLNTGQLYFGEGSKLTVL.

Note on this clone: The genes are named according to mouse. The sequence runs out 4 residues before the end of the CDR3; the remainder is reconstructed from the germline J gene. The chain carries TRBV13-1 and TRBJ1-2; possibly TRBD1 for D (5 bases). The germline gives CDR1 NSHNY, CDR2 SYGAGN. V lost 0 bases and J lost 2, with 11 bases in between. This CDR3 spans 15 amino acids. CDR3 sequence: CASSDEGEGNSDYTF. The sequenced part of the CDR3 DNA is TGTGCCAGCAGTGATGAAGGGGAAGGGAACTCC.

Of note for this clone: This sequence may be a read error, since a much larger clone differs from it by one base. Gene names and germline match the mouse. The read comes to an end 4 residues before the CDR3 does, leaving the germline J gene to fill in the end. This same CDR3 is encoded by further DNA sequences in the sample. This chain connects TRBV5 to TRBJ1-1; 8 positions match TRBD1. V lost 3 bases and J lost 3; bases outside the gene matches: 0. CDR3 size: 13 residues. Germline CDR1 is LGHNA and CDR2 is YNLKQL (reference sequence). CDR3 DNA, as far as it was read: TGTGCCAGCAGCCAGACAGGGGACACA. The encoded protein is CASSQTGDT. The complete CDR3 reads CASSQTGDTEVFF.

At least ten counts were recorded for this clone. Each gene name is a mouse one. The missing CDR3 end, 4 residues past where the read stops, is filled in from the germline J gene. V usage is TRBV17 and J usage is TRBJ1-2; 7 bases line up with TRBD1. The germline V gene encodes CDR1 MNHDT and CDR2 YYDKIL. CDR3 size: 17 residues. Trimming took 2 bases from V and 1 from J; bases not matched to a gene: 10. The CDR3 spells CASSRNPGTEKNSDYTF. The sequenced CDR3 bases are TGTGCTAGCAGTAGAAATCCCGGGACAGAAAAAAACTCC.

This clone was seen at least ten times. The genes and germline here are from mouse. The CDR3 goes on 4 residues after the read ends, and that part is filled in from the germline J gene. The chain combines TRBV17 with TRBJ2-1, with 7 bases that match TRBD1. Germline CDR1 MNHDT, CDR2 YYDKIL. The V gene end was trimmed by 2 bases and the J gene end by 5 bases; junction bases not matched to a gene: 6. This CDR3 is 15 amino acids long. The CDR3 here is CASSRNQGVDAEQFF. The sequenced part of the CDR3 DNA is TGTGCTAGCAGTAGAAACCAGGGGGTAGATGCT.

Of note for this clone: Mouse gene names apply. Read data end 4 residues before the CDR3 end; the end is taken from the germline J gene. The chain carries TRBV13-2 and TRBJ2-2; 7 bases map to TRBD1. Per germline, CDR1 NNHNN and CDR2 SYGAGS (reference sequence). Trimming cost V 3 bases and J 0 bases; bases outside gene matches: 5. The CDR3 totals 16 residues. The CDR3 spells CASGGRGIANTGQLYF. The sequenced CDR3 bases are TGTGCCAGCGGTGGCAGGGGGATTGCAAACACCGGG.

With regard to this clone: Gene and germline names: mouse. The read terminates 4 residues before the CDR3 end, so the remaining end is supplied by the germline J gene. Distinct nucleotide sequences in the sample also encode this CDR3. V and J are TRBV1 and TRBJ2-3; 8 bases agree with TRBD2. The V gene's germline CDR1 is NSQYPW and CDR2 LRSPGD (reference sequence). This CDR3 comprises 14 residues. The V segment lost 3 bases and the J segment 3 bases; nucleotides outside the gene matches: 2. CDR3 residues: CTCSAGGAAETLYF. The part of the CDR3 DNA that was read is TGCACCTGCAGTGCGGGGGGGGCGGCAGAA.

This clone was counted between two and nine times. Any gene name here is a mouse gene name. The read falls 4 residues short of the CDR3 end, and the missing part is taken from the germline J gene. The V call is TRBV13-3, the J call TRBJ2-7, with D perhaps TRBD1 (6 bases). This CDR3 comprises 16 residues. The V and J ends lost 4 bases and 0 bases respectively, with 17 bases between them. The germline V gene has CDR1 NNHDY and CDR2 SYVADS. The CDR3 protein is CASSPPGHRSSYEQYF. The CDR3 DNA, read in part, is TGTGCCAGCAGTCCCCCGGGACACAGGAGCTCCTAT.

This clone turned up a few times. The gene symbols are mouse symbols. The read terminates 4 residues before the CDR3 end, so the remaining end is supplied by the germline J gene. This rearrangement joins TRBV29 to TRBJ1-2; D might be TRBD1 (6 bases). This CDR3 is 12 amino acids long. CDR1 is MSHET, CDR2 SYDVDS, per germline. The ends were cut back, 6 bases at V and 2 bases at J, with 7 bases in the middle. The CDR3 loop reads CASSTGNSDYTF. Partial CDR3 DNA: TGTGCTAGCAGCACAGGGAACTCC.

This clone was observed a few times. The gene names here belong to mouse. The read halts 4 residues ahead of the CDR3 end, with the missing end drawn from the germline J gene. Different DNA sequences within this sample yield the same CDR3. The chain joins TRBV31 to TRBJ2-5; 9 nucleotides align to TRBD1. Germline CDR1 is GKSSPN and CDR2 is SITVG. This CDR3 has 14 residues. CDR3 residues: CAWSPGTGKDTQYF. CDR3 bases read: TGTGCCTGGAGCCCCGGGACAGGGAAAGAC. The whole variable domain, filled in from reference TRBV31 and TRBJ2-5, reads AQTIHQWPVAEIKAVGSPLSLGCTIKGKSSPNLYWYWQATGGTLQQLFYSITVGQVESVVQLNLSASRPKDDQFILSTEKLLLSHSGFYLCAWSPGTGKDTQYFGPGTRLLVL.

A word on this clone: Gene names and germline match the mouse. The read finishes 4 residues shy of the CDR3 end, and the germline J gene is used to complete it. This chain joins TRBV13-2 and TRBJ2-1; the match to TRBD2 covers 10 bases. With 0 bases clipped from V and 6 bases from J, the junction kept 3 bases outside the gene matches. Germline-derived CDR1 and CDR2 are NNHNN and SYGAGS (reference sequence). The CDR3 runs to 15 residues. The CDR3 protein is CASGDGTGGGAEQFF. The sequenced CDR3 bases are TGTGCCAGCGGTGATGGGACTGGGGGAGGTGCT.

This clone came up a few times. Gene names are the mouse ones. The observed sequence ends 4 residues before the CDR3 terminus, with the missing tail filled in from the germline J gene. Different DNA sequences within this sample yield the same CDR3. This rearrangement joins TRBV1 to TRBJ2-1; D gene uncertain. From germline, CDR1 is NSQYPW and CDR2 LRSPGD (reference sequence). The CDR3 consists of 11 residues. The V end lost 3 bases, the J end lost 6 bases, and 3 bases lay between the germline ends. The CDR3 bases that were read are TGCACCTGCAGTGCTGGTGCT. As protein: CTCSAGA. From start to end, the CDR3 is CTCSAGAEQFF.

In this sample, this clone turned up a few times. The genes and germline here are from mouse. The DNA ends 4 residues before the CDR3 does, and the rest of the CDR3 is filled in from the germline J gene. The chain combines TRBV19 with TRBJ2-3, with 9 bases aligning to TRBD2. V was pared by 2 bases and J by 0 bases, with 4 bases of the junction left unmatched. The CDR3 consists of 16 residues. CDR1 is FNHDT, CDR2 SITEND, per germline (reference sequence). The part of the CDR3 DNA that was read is TGTGCCAGCAGTATCCTGACTGGGGGTAGTGCAGAA. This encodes CASSILTGGSAE. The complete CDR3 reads CASSILTGGSAETLYF.

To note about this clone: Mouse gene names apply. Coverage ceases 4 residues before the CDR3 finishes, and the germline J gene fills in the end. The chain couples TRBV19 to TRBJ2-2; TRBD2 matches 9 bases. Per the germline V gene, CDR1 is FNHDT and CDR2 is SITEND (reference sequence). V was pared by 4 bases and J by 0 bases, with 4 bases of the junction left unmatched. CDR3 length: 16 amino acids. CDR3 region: CASSLGTGTNTGQLYF. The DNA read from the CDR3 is TGTGCCAGCAGTCTCGGGACTGGGACAAACACCGGG.

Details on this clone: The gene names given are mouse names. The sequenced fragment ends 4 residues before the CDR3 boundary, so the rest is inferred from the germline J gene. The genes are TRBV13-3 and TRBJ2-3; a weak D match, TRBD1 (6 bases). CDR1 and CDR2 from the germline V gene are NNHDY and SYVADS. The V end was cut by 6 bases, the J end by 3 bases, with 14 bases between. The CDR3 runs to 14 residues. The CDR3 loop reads CASTAQRGAETLYF. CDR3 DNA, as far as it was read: TGTGCCAGCACGGCCCAAAGGGGGGCAGAA.

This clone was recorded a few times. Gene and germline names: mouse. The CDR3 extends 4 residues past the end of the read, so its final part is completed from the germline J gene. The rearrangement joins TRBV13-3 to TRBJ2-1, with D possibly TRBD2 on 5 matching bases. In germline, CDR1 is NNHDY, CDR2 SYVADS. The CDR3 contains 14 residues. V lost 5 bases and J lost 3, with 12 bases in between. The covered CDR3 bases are TGTGCCAGCAGGCCAACGTGGGGCTATGCT. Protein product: CASRPTWGYA. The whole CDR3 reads CASRPTWGYAEQFF.

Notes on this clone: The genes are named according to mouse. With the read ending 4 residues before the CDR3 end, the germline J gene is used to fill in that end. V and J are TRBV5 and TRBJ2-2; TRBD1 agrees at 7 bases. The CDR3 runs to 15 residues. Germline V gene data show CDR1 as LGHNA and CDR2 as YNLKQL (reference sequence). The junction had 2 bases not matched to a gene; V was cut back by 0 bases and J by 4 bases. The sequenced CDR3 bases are TGTGCCAGCAGCCAAGAGGGACAGACCACCGGG. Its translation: CASSQEGQTTG. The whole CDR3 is CASSQEGQTTGQLYF.

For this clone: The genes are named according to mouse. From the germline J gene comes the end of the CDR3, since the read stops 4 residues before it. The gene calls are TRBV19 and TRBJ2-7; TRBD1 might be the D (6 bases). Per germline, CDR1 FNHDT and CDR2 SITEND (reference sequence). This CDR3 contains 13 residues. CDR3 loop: CASSPVQGYEQYF. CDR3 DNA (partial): TGTGCCAGCAGTCCCGTACAGGGTTAT.

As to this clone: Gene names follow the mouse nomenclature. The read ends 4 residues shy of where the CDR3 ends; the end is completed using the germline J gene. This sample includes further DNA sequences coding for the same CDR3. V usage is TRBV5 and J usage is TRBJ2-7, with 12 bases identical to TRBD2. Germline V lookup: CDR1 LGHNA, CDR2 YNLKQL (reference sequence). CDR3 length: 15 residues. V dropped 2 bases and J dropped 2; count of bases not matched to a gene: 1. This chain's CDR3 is CASSQRTGGAYEQYF. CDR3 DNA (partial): TGTGCCAGCAGCCAAAGGACTGGGGGGGCCTAT.

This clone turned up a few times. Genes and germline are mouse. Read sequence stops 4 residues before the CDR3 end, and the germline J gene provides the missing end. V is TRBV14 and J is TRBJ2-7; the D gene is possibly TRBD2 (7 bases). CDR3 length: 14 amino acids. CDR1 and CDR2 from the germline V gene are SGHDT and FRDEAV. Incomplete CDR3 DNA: TGTGCCAGCAGTTGGGGGGGACAAAAATAT. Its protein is CASSWGGQKY. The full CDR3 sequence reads CASSWGGQKYEQYF.

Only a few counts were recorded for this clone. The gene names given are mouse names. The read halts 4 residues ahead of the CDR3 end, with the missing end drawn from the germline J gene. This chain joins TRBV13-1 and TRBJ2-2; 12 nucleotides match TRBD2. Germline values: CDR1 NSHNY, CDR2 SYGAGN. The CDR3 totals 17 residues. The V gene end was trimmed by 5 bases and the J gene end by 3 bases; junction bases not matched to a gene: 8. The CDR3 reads CASSADWGGAHTGQLYF. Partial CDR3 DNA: TGTGCCAGCAGCGCCGACTGGGGGGGCGCACACACCGGG.

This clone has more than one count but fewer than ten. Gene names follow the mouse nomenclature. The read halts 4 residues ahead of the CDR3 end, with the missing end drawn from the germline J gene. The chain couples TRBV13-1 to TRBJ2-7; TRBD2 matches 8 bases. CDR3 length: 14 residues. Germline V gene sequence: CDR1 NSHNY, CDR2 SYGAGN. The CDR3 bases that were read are TGTGCCAGCAGTGATACTCCTGGGGGGTAT. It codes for CASSDTPGGY. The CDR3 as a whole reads CASSDTPGGYEQYF.

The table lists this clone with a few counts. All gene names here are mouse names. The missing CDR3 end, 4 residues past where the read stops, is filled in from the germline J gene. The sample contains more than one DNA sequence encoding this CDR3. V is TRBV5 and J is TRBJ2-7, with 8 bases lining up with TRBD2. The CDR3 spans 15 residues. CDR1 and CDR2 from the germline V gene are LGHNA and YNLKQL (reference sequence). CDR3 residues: CASSQEGGGAYEQYF. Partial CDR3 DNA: TGTGCCAGCAGCCAAGAGGGGGGGGGCGCTTAT.

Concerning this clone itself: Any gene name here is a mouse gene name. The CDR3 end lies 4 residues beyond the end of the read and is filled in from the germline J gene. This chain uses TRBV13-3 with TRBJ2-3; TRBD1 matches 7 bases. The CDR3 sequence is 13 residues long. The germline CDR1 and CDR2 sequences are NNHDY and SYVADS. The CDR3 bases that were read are TGTGCCAGCAGCCGCAGGGGGAAAGAA. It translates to CASSRRGKE. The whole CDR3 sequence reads CASSRRGKETLYF.

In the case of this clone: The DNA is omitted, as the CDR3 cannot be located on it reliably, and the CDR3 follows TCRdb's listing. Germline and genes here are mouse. The CDR3 loop reads CAPAVSGTGINTGQLYF. The chain joins TRBV23 to TRBJ2-2; the table's TRBD1 call for D was not verified on the DNA. The CDR3 extends over 17 residues, inclusive of both ends. Germline-derived CDR1 and CDR2 are KGHTA and FQNQQP.

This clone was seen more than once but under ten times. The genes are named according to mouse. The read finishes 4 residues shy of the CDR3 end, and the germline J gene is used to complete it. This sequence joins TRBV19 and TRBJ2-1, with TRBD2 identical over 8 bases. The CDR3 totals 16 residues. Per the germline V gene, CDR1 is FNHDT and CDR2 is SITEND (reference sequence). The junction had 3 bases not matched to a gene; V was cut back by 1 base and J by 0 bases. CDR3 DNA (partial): TGTGCCAGCAGTATATGGGGGGGGTCTAACTATGCT. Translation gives CASSIWGGSNYA. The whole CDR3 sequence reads CASSIWGGSNYAEQFF.

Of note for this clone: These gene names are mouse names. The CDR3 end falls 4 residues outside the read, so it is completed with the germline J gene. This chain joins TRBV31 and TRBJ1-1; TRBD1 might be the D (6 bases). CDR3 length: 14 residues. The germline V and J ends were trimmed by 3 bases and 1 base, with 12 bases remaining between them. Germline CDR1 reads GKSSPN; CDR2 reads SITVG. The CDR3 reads CAWRLRTENTEVFF. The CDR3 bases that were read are TGTGCCTGGAGGCTCCGGACAGAAAACACA.